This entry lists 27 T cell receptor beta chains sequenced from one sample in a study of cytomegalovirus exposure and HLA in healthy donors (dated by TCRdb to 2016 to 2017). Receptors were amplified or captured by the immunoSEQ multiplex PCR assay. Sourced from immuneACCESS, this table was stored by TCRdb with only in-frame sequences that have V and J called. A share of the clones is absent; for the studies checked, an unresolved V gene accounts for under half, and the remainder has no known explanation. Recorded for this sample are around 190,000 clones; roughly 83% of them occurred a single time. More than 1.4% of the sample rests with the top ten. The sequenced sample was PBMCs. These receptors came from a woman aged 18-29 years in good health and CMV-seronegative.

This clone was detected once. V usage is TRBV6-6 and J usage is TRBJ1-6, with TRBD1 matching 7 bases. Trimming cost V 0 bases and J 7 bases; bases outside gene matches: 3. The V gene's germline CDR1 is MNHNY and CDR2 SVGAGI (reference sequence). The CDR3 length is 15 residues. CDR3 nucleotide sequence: TGTGCCAGCAGTTACTCGGCAGGGGGGAATTCACCCCTCCACTTT. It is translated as CASSYSAGGNSPLHF.

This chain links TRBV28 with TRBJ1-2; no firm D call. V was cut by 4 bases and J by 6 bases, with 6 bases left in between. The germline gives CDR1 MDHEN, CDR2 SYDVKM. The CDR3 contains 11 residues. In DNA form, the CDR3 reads TGTGCCAGCAGTTCCCCCAATGGCTACACCTTC. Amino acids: CASSSPNGYTF.

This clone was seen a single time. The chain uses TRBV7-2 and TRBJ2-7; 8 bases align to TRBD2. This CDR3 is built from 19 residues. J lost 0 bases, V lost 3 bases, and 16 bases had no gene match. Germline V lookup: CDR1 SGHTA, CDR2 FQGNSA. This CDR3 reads CASSFRGGGPSGYSYEQYF. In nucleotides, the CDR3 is TGTGCCAGCAGCTTTAGAGGGGGAGGTCCTAGCGGGTACTCCTACGAGCAGTACTTC.

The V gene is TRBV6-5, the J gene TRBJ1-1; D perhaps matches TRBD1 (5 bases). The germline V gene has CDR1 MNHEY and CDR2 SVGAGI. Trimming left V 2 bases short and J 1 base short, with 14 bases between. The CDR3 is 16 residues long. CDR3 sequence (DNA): TGTGCCAGCAGTTACGGCAGGGTGATGGGGAACACTGAAGCTTTCTTT. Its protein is CASSYGRVMGNTEAFF.

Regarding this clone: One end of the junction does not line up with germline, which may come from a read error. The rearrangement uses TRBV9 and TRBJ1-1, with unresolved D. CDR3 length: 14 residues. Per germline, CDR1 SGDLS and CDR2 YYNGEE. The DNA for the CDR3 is TGTGCCAGCAGCGTGGACGTTTACTCGGGGTGGGTACTCTTT. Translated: CASSVDVYSGWVLF.

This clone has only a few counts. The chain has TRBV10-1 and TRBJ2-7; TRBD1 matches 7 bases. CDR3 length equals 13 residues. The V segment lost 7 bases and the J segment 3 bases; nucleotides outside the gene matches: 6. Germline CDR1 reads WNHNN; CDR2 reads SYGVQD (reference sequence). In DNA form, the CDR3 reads TGCGCCAGCACACCGGGACAGAACTACGAGCAGTACTTC. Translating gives CASTPGQNYEQYF.

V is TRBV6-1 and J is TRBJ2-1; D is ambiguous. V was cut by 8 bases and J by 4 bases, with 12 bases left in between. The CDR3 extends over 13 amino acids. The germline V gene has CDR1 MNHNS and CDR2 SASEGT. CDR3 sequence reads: CASPRLEYNEQFF. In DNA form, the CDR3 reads TGTGCCAGCCCAAGACTGGAGTACAATGAGCAGTTCTTC.

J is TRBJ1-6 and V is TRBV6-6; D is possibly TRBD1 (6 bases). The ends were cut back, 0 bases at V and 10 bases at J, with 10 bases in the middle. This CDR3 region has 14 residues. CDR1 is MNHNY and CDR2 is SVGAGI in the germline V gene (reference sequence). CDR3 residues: CASSYSAGDSPLHF. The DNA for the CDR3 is TGTGCCAGCAGTTACTCAGCAGGGGACTCACCCCTCCACTTT.

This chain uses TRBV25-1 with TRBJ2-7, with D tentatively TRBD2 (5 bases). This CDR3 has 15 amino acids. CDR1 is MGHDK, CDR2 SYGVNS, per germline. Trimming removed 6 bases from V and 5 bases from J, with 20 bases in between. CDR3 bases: TGTGCCAGCAGAGGTGGAGGACTGAGGATGCACGAGCAGTACTTC. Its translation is CASRGGGLRMHEQYF.

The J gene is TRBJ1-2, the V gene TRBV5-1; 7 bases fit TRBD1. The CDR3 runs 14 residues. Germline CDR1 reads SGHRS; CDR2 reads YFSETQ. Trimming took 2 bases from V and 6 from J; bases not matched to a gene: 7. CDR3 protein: CASSFSTGEDGYTF. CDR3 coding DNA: TGCGCCAGCAGCTTCAGCACAGGGGAGGATGGCTACACCTTC.

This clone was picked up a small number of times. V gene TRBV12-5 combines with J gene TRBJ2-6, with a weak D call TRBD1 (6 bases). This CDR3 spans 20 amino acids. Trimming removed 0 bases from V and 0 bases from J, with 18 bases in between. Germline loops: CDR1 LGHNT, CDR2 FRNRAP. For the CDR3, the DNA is TGTGCTAGTGGTTTGGTACAAAATCAGGGGACCCTCTCTGGGGCCAACGTCCTGACTTTC. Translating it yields CASGLVQNQGTLSGANVLTF.

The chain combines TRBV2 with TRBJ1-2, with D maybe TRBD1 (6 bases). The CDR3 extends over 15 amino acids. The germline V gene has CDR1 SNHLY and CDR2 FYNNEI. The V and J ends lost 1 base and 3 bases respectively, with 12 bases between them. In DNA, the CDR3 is TGTGCCAGCAGTGAAGGAGCAGGGGTCTACTATGGCTACACCTTC. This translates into CASSEGAGVYYGYTF.

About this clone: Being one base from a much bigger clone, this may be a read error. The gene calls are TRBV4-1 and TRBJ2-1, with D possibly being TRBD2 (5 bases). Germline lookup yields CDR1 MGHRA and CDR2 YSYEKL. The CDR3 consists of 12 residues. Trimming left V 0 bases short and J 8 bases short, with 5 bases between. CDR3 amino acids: CASSQDGDEQFF. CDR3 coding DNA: TGCGCCAGCAGCCAAGACGGGGATGAGCAGTTCTTC.

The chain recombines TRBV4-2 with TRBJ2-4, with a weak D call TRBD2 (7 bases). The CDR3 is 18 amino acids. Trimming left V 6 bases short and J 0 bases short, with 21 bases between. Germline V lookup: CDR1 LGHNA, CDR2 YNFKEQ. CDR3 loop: CASRETGTTDLAKNIQYF. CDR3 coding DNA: TGTGCCAGCAGAGAAACAGGGACTACTGATCTAGCCAAAAACATTCAGTACTTC.

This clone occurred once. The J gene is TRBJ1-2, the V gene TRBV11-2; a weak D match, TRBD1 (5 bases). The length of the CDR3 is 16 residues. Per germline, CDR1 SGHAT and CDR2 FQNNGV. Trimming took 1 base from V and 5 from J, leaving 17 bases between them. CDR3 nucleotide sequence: TGTGCCAGCAGCTTAGGGGAAATCCCCCAGGGATATGGCTACACCTTC. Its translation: CASSLGEIPQGYGYTF.

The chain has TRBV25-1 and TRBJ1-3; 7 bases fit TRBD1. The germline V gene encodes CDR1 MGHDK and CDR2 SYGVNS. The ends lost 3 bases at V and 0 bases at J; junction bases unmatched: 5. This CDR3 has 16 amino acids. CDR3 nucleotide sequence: TGTGCCAGCAGTGAGACAGGGTGGGCCTCTGGAAACACCATATATTTT. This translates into CASSETGWASGNTIYF.

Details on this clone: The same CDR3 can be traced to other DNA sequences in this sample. Written as DNA, the CDR3 is TGTGCCACCAGCAGAGATCTGGGCGGGAGCTCCTACAATGAGCAGTTCTTC. Its protein product is CATSRDLGGSSYNEQFF. The chain uses TRBV15 and TRBJ2-1, with 7 nucleotides matching TRBD2. Germline V CDR1 and CDR2: LNHNV, YYDKDF (reference sequence). J was trimmed by 0 bases and V by 0 bases; bases with no gene match: 5. The CDR3 extends over 17 amino acids.

This CDR3 is CASSLELAGGPTDTQYF. Written as DNA, the CDR3 is TGTGCCAGCAGCTTAGAACTAGCGGGAGGGCCAACAGATACGCAGTATTTT. The gene calls are TRBV7-8 and TRBJ2-3; 13 positions agree with TRBD2. V lost 1 base, J lost 3 bases, and 4 bases stayed unmatched. The CDR3 runs 17 residues. The germline V gene has CDR1 SGHVS and CDR2 FQNEAQ.

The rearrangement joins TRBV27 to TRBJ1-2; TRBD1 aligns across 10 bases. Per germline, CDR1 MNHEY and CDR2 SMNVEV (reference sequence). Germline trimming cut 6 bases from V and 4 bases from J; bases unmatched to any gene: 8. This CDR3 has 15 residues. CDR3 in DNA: TGTGCCAGCAGCTCCCGGGACAGGGGTGTCTATGGCTACACCTTC. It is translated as CASSSRDRGVYGYTF.

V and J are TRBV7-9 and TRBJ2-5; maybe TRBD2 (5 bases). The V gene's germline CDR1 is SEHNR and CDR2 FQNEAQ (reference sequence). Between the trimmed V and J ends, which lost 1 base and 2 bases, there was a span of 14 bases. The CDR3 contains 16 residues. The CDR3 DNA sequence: TGTGCCAGCAGCTTAGTACTAGTTAAACGTCAAGAGACCCAGTACTTC. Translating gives CASSLVLVKRQETQYF. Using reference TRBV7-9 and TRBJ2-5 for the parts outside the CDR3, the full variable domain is DTGVSQNPRHKITKRGQNVTFRCDPISEHNRLYWYRQTLGQGPEFLTYFQNEAQLEKSRLLSDRFSAERPKGSFSTLEIQRTEQGDSAMYLCASSLVLVKRQETQYFGPGTRLLVL.

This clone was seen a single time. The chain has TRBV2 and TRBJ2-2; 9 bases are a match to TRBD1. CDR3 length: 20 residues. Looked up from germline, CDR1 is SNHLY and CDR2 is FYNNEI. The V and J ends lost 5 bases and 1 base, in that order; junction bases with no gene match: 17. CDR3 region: CASSSRFGTGLSGNTGELFF. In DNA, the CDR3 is TGTGCCAGCAGTAGCCGTTTTGGGACAGGGCTTTCGGGGAACACCGGGGAGCTGTTTTTT.

The DNA of the CDR3 is TGTGCCAGTAGTATAGGGGGGACTAGCGGGAGAATGTACGAGCAGTACTTC. Translated, it gives CASSIGGTSGRMYEQYF. This rearrangement joins TRBV19 to TRBJ2-7; TRBD2 agrees at 14 bases. The ends lost 1 base at V and 4 bases at J; junction bases unmatched: 6. The germline CDR1 and CDR2 sequences are LNHDA and SQIVND (reference sequence). CDR3 length equals 17 residues.

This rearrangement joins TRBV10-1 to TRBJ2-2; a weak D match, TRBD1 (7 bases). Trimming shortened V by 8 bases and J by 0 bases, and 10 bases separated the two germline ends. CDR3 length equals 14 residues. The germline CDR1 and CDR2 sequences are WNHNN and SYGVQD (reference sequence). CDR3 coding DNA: TGCGCCAGCGGAGGGGGCCCGAACACCGGGGAGCTGTTTTTT. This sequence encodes CASGGGPNTGELFF.

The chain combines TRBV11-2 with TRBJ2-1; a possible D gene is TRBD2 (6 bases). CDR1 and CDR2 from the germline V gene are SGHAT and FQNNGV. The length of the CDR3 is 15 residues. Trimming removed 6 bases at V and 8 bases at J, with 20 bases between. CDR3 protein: CASRSTGLRDDEQFF. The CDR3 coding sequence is TGTGCCAGCAGGTCAACGGGACTCCGGGACGATGAGCAGTTCTTC.

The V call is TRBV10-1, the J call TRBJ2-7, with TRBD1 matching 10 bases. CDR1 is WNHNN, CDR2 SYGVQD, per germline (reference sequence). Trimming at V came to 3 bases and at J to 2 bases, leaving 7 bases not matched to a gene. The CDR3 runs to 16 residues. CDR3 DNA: TGCGCCAGCAGTGACCTCCGGGACAGGGGTCCCTACGAGCAGTACTTC. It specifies CASSDLRDRGPYEQYF.

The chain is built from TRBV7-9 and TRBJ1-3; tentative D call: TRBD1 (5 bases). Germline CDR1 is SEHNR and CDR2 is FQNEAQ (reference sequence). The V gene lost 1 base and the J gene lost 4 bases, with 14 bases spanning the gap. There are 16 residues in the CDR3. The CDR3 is CASSLGAGSVGNTIYF. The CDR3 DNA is TGTGCCAGCAGCTTAGGTGCAGGGTCGGTAGGAAACACCATATATTTT.

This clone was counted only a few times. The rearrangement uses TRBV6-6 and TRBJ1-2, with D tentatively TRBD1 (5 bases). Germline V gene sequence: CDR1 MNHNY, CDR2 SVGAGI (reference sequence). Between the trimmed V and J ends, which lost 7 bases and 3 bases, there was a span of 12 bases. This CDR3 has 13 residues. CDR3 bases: TGTGCCAGCACCCAATCGGGGGACTATGGCTACACCTTC. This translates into CASTQSGDYGYTF.